The present T cell receptor beta chain was sequenced within a study of blood T cell repertoires in COVID-19. Germline V CDR1 and CDR2: LGHDT, YNNKEL (reference sequence). The CDR3 spans 14 residues. V lost 3 bases and J 6 bases, leaving 14 bases between the germline ends. The protocol was immunoSEQ multiplex PCR, while the TCRdb copy is restricted to in-frame clones and leaves out a portion. The data contain about 370,000 clones, 80% to 90% of them singletons. Sequenced input: peripheral blood. The TCR comes from a woman under 40 with COVID-19, enrolled during active disease. This chain connects TRBV3-1 (or the pseudogene TRBV3-2) to TRBJ1-2, with D tentatively TRBD1 (5 bases). The CDR3 coding sequence is TGTGCCAGCAGCCATGGTTTACAGGTGGATGGCTACACCTTC. It specifies CASSHGLQVDGYTF.